This T cell receptor beta chain was sequenced for a study of Graves' ophthalmopathy and Graves' hyperthyroidism (dated by TCRdb to 2017 to 2018). Background for the entire study: Hyperthyroidism was considered stable if no progression to ophthalmopathy occurred within 18 months of follow-up. To explore V-J signatures that separate ophthalmopathy from hyperthyroidism, a discovery set of 100 patients was enrolled, consisting of about 45 with ophthalmopathy and some 59 with stable hyperthyroidism. The study used signatures of the TCR beta repertoire to tell Graves' ophthalmopathy apart from Graves' hyperthyroidism and to predict which patients would progress to ophthalmopathy. In about six hyperthyroidism patients, the T-cell repertoires found in thyroid tissue were compared with those found in blood. Following sample collection, hyperthyroidism patients were given methimazole at a starting dose of 30 mg daily, and ophthalmopathy patients were given high-dose intravenous methylprednisolone. In total, approximately 140 blood samples were TCR-sequenced: some 40 ophthalmopathy, some 75 hyperthyroidism and 17 hyperthyroidism-to-ophthalmopathy patients. For independent validation, a separate cohort was made up of around 19 hyperthyroidism patients plus 17 patients who later progressed from hyperthyroidism to ophthalmopathy. Overall results and qualifications from the work: In validation, the model predicted ophthalmopathy progression with about 70% sensitivity and roughly 72% specificity; around twelve predicted patients were CT-confirmed with GO in a median of 6.5 months. Ophthalmopathy was separated from stable hyperthyroidism by the 13-signature model with about 89% sensitivity and less than 82% specificity in cross-validation and with 80%/75% in the test set. Most expanded thyroid clonotypes with a frequency above 0.001 also appeared in blood, which suggests that blood repertoires may reflect the immune response in the thyroid. No statistical method was used to set the sample size in advance, and the investigators knew which group each participant was assigned to.

Taken from the germline V gene, the CDR1 and CDR2 loops are SNHLY and FYNNEI. From cysteine to phenylalanine, the CDR3 is 13 amino acids long. The entry retains the CDR3 DNA only, 39 bases that are in frame from base 1. Deletion took 4 bases off V and 2 bases off J, with a span of 9 bases between the germline ends. TCR beta CDR3 regions were amplified from RNA transcripts for repertoire sequencing. HTBI primers and the Qiagen OneStep RT-PCR kit were used in a first-round RT-PCR, which was followed by a second-round multiplex PCR, size selection and purification. Libraries were sequenced on an Illumina HiSeq2000 using paired-end 100 bp reads. The source study handled its data this way. SOAPnuke was used to process the reads, removing any read that contained adapters or uncalled bases, had a mean Phred below 15, or lacked an exact match to the constant primer or identifier. High-quality paired reads were merged with COPE v1.2.5. Each unique nucleotide sequence was defined as a clonotype, and clonotypes were aligned to IMGT TRB V, D and J references with MiTCR v1.1. The analysis was limited to V-J combinations with a frequency above 0.0001, which together covered 99.2% of repertoires. For each V-J combination, a TCR clonal expansion and chaos score was defined as F50 clonal expansion divided by the chaos observed in the TCRdist matrix. Features were reduced by Welch's t-statistics and random forest to 10 to 15 V-J combinations, which fed a naive Bayes classifier. Thyroid-blood repertoire similarity was quantified with the Morisita-Horn index. Starting from the raw public reads, TCRdb applied fastp trimming at Q25, assembled clones with MiXCR and retained in-frame beta chains. Identical CDR3 proteins give one entry, which carries the most common genes and DNA. The V and J calls and clone size are TCRdb's, not the authors'. The sample data list about 600,000 distinct CDR3 sequences, and less than 45% of these were observed just once. The ten largest clones add up to about 4.2% of the sample.

Details on this clonotype: Its target antigen remains unknown. Per-base qualities were not stored, and no clone one base away is much larger.

Hyperthyroidism patients were newly diagnosed, were aged 18 to 65 years, and had a disease duration under 2 months. Patients with other autoimmune diseases, uncontrolled infections, pregnancy or lactation were excluded from the study. Clinical symptoms, serum thyroxine, TRAb, thyroid ultrasound and orbital computed tomography were used for diagnosis. Total RNA was extracted with Trizol reagent and quality-checked on an Agilent 2100 Bioanalyzer. This receptor was obtained from an adult man with Graves' hyperthyroidism. The source material was peripheral blood or thyroid tissue (not recorded which). The chain is assembled from TRBV2 and TRBJ2-7; TRBD2 could be the D gene, as 5 bases match. The DNA is as follows: TGTGCCAGCAGTGGGGAGACAACCTACGAGCAGTACTTC. Its translation is CASSGETTYEQYF.